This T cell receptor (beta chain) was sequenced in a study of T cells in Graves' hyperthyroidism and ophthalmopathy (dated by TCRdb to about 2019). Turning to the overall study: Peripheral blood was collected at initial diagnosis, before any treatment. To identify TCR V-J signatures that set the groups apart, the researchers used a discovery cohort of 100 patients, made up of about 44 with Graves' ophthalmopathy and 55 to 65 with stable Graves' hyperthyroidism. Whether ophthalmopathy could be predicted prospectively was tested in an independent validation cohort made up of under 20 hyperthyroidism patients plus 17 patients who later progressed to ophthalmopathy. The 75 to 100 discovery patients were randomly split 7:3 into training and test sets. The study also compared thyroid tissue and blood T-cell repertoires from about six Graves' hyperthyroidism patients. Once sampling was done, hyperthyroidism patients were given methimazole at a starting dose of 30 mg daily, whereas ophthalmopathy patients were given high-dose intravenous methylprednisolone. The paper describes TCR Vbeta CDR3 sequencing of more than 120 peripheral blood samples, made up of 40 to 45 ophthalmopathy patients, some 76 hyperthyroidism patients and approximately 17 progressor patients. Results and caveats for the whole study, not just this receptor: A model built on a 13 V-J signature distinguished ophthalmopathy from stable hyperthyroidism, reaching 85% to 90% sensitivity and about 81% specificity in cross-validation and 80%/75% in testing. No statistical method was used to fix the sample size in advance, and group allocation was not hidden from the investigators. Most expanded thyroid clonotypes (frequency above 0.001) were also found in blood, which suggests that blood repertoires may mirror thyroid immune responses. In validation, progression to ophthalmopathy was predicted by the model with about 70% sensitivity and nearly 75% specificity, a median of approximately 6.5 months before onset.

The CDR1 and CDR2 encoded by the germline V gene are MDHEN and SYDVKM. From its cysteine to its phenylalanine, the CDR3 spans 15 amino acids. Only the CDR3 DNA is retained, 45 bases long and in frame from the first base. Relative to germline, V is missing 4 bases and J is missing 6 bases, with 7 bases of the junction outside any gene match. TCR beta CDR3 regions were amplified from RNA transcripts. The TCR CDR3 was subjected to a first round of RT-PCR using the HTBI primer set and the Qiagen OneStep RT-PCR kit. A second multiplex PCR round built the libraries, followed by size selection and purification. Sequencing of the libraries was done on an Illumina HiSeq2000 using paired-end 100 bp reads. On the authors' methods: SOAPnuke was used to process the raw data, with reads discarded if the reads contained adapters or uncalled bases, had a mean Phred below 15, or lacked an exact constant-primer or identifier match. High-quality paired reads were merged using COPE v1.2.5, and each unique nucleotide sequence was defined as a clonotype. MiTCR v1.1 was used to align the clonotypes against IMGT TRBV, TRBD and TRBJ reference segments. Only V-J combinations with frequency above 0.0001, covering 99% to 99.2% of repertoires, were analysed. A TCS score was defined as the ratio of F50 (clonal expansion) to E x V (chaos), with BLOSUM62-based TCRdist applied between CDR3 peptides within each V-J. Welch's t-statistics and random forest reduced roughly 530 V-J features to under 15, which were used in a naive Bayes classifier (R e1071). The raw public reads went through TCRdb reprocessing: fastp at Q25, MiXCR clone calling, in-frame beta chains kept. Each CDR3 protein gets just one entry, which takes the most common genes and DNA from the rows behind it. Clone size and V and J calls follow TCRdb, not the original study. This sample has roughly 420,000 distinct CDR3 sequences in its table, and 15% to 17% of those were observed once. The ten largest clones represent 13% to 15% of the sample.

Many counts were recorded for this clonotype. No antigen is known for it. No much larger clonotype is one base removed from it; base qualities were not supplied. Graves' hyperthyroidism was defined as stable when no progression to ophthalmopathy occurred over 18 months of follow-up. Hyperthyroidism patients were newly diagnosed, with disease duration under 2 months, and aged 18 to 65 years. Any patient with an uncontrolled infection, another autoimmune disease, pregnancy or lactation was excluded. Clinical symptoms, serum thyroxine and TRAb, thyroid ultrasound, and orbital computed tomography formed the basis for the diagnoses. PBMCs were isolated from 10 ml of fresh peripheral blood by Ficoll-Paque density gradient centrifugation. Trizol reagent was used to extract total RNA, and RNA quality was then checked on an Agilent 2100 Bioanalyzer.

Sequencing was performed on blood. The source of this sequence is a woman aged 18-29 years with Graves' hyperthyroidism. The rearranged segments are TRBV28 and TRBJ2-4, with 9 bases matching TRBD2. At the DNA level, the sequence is TGTGCCAGCAGTTCGGCGGGAGGGCCGAGAAACATTCAGTACTTC. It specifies CASSSAGGPRNIQYF.